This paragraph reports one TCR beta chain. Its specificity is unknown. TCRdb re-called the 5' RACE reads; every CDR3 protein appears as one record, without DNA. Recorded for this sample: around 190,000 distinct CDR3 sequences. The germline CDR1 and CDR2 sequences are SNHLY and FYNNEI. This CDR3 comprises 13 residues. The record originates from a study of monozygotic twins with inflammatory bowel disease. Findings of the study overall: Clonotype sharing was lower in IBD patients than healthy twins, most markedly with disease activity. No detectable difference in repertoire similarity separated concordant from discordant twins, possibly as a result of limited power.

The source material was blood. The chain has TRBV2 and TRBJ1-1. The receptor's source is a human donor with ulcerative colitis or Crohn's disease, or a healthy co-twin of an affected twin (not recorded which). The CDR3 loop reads CASILEGNTEAFF. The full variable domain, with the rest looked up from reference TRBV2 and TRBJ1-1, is EPEVTQTPSHQVTQMGQEVILRCVPISNHLYFYWYRQILGQKVEFLVSFYNNEISEKSEIFDDQFSVERPDGSNFTLKIRSTKLEDSAMYFCASILEGNTEAFFGQGTRLTVV.